One sample yielded the 30 T cell receptor beta chains listed below, sequenced in a study of blood T cell repertoires in COVID-19 (dated by TCRdb to the early 2020s). Library method: the immunoSEQ multiplex PCR assay. In its TCRdb copy, this immuneACCESS table keeps in-frame sequences only and misses some clones. Where compared with another copy, unresolved V genes explain less than half of these, and the others have no known cause. The sample records 470,000 or so clones, approximately 90% of which are singletons. About 2% of the sample goes to the ten largest clones. Specimen: PBMCs or T cells enriched from blood (not recorded which). These receptors all come from a woman aged 18-29 years with acute COVID-19.

The V call is TRBV5-5, the J call TRBJ1-6, with TRBD1 as a possible D gene (5 bases). This CDR3 comprises 15 residues. The germline V gene has CDR1 SGHKS and CDR2 YYEKEE (reference sequence). Trimming pared 0 bases from V and 10 bases from J, leaving 14 bases between. The CDR3 bases are TGTGCCAGCAGCTTGGCGACAGAAGCGCGGTCACCCCTCCACTTT. This gives the protein CASSLATEARSPLHF.

The V gene is TRBV9, the J gene TRBJ2-2; TRBD1 is a possible D gene (6 bases). V lost 0 bases and J lost 7, with 13 bases in between. Germline CDR1 reads SGDLS; CDR2 reads YYNGEE. This CDR3 has 15 residues. The CDR3 nucleotides read TGTGCCAGCAGCGTAGCGGACAGTCTTAGCGGGGAGCTGTTTTTT. Residues: CASSVADSLSGELFF.

This chain links TRBV11-2 with TRBJ2-5, with D possibly matching TRBD1 (5 bases). Trimming removed 4 bases at V and 4 bases at J, with 19 bases between. CDR1 is SGHAT, CDR2 FQNNGV, per germline. The CDR3 runs 16 residues. This chain's CDR3 is CASSSLGHLGRETQYF. The DNA of the CDR3 is TGTGCCAGCAGCTCCCTTGGACACCTAGGTAGAGAGACCCAGTACTTC.

The chain employs TRBV7-8 and TRBJ2-3, with TRBD2 matching 13 bases. V lost 5 bases and J lost 4; bases outside the gene matches: 9. The CDR3 runs to 17 residues. The germline CDR1 and CDR2 sequences are SGHVS and FQNEAQ. The CDR3 bases are TGTGCCAGCAGCCTCACACTAGCGGGGGGGCCATCAGATACGCAGTATTTT. Protein sequence: CASSLTLAGGPSDTQYF.

Written as DNA, the CDR3 is TGTGCCAGCAGCCAAGCCGTGGGCAGAAACACCATATATTTT. It is translated as CASSQAVGRNTIYF. The chain uses TRBV3-1 (or the pseudogene TRBV3-2) and TRBJ1-3; no reliable D call. The CDR3 runs 14 residues. Trimming removed 1 base from V and 5 bases from J, with 9 bases in between. Germline V CDR1 and CDR2: LGHDT, YNNKEL (reference sequence).

J is TRBJ2-1 and V is TRBV7-9; D gene unclear. Looked up from germline, CDR1 is SEHNR and CDR2 is FQNEAQ (reference sequence). V was cut by 7 bases and J by 0 bases, with 7 bases left in between. The CDR3 sequence is 13 residues long. CDR3 DNA: TGTGCCAGCATCTCCAGCTCCTACAATGAGCAGTTCTTC. Protein product: CASISSSYNEQFF.

CDR3 amino acids: CASSSGTGIVNEQFF. CDR3 nucleotides: TGCGCCAGCAGCTCGGGGACAGGGATTGTCAATGAGCAGTTCTTC. The V and J genes are TRBV5-1 and TRBJ2-1; 9 bases map to TRBD1. This CDR3 has 15 amino acids. Unmatched junction bases numbered 7, after V lost 3 bases and J lost 6 bases. Germline CDR1 reads SGHRS; CDR2 reads YFSETQ. Using reference TRBV5-1 and TRBJ2-1 for the parts outside the CDR3, the full variable domain is KAGVTQTPRYLIKTRGQQVTLSCSPISGHRSVSWYQQTPGQGLQFLFEYFSETQRNKGNFPGRFSGRQFSNSRSEMNVSTLELGDSALYLCASSSGTGIVNEQFFGPGTRLTVL.

The chain couples TRBV9 to TRBJ1-3; D is unresolved. This CDR3 contains 19 residues. Germline V gives CDR1 SGDLS, CDR2 YYNGEE. V was cut by 4 bases and J by 1 base, with 24 bases left in between. CDR3 nucleotide sequence: TGTGCCAGCAGCCCCCGTCTAGGATCCGGCAGCTTATCTGGAAACACCATATATTTT. This translates into CASSPRLGSGSLSGNTIYF.

This chain joins TRBV7-2 and TRBJ2-5; D might be TRBD1 (5 bases). In germline, CDR1 is SGHTA, CDR2 FQGNSA. The CDR3 is 13 amino acids. The V and J ends lost 5 bases and 1 base respectively, with 8 bases between them. Here the CDR3 reads CASSQGPQETQYF. The CDR3 DNA is TGTGCCAGCAGCCAGGGCCCCCAAGAGACCCAGTACTTC.

The genes are TRBV3-1 (or the pseudogene TRBV3-2) and TRBJ1-3, with 7 bases that match TRBD1. The germline CDR1 and CDR2 sequences are LGHDT and YNNKEL (reference sequence). CDR3 length: 15 amino acids. J was trimmed by 2 bases and V by 3 bases; bases with no gene match: 4. The CDR3 here is CASSHDRGPGNTIYF. CDR3 bases: TGTGCCAGCAGCCACGATAGGGGGCCTGGAAACACCATATATTTT.

V gene TRBV3-1 (or the pseudogene TRBV3-2) combines with J gene TRBJ2-1, with D perhaps matching TRBD2 (5 bases). Per germline, CDR1 LGHDT and CDR2 YNNKEL (reference sequence). The CDR3 runs 15 residues. V was clipped by 3 bases and J by 0 bases, with 9 bases between them. The CDR3 DNA sequence: TGTGCCAGCAGCCATGCGGGTTTCTCCTACAATGAGCAGTTCTTC. Its protein product is CASSHAGFSYNEQFF.

V is TRBV19 and J is TRBJ1-1; TRBD1 is a possible D gene (5 bases). The germline CDR1 and CDR2 sequences are LNHDA and SQIVND (reference sequence). V lost 8 bases and J lost 1, with 11 bases in between. This CDR3 contains 13 residues. The DNA for the CDR3 is TGTGCCAGTCGGGGACTCGAGAACACTGAAGCTTTCTTT. It codes for CASRGLENTEAFF.

V gene TRBV7-9 combines with J gene TRBJ2-1; D may be TRBD2 (5 bases). The germline gives CDR1 SEHNR, CDR2 FQNEAQ (reference sequence). This CDR3 spans 12 amino acids. V lost 1 base to trimming and J lost 9 bases, with 7 bases between them. The CDR3 is CASSLGGSEQFF. The CDR3 DNA sequence: TGTGCCAGCAGCTTAGGAGGGAGTGAGCAGTTCTTC.

The chain recombines TRBV9 with TRBJ1-3, with TRBD1 as a possible D gene (5 bases). The germline V gene encodes CDR1 SGDLS and CDR2 YYNGEE. The CDR3 covers 16 residues. V was pared by 0 bases and J by 0 bases, with 10 bases between. In nucleotides, the CDR3 is TGTGCCAGCAGCGTAGGGGAAGGGGTCTCTGGAAACACCATATATTTT. Protein sequence: CASSVGEGVSGNTIYF.

The V and J genes are TRBV2 and TRBJ2-5; TRBD1 is a possible D gene (5 bases). Germline CDR1 is SNHLY and CDR2 is FYNNEI. The CDR3 extends over 12 amino acids. The V gene lost 6 bases and the J gene lost 1 base, with 6 bases spanning the gap. The CDR3 DNA reads TGTGCCAGCAGAGACAGCCAAGAGACCCAGTACTTC. Translation: CASRDSQETQYF.

The gene calls are TRBV5-4 and TRBJ1-1; D might be TRBD1 (6 bases). The CDR3 covers 15 residues. Trimming took off 4 bases at V and 1 base at J, with 14 bases between the two ends. The germline V gene has CDR1 SGHNT and CDR2 YYREEE (reference sequence). The CDR3 loop reads CASSIQDRKNTEAFF. The CDR3 coding sequence is TGTGCCAGCAGCATACAGGACAGAAAGAACACTGAAGCTTTCTTT.

The chain recombines TRBV11-2 with TRBJ1-3, with a tentative D call TRBD1 (6 bases). The germline V and J ends were trimmed by 6 bases and 1 base, with 10 bases remaining between them. The CDR3 sequence is 14 residues long. Germline V gene data show CDR1 as SGHAT and CDR2 as FQNNGV. CDR3 residues: CASRRTGSGNTIYF. In nucleotides, the CDR3 is TGTGCCAGCAGGCGTACAGGGTCTGGAAACACCATATATTTT.

CDR3 sequence reads: CASSYPVPSLAGGEQYF. The CDR3 nucleotides read TGTGCCAGCAGTTACCCCGTCCCCAGTTTAGCGGGAGGCGAGCAGTACTTC. The chain uses TRBV6-7 and TRBJ2-7, with 10 bases aligning to TRBD2. TRBV6-7 is assigned to the ORF class and has an uncertain function. The CDR3 has 17 amino acids. The J segment lost 6 bases and the V segment lost 2 bases, leaving 13 bases of the junction unmatched.

The chain uses TRBV28 and TRBJ1-4; D uncertain. Trimming removed 7 bases from V and 0 bases from J, with 9 bases in between. This CDR3 has 14 residues. Germline values: CDR1 MDHEN, CDR2 SYDVKM. For the CDR3, the DNA is TGTGCCAGCACGGGAGACGCAACTAATGAAAAACTGTTTTTT. Protein: CASTGDATNEKLFF.

The chain combines TRBV11-2 with TRBJ1-2, with TRBD1 matching over 8 bases. Germline trimming cut 4 bases from V and 8 bases from J; bases unmatched to any gene: 15. Per the germline V gene, CDR1 is SGHAT and CDR2 is FQNNGV. There are 16 residues in the CDR3. CDR3 sequence: CASSSAPGTGPSGYTF. CDR3 DNA: TGTGCCAGCAGCTCGGCCCCCGGGACAGGACCAAGCGGCTACACCTTC.

The rearrangement uses TRBV5-1 and TRBJ2-2; 11 bases match TRBD1. Germline CDR1 is SGHRS and CDR2 is YFSETQ. Trimming removed 6 bases from V and 4 bases from J; junction bases left unmatched: 5. This CDR3 is 15 amino acids long. CDR3 sequence: CASTPGTGGTGELFF. DNA for the CDR3: TGCGCCAGCACCCCCGGGACAGGGGGCACCGGGGAGCTGTTTTTT.

Only one count was recorded for this clone. V usage is TRBV2 and J usage is TRBJ1-5; 7 bases map to TRBD1. Per the germline V gene, CDR1 is SNHLY and CDR2 is FYNNEI. The V segment lost 7 bases and the J segment 5 bases; nucleotides outside the gene matches: 5. This CDR3 contains 13 residues. The CDR3 sequence: CASNNGQDQPQHF. In nucleotides, the CDR3 is TGTGCCAGCAACAACGGACAGGATCAGCCCCAGCATTTT.

This chain uses TRBV18 with TRBJ2-5; D is possibly TRBD2 (5 bases). The CDR3 is 14 residues long. Trimming stripped 3 bases from V and 4 bases from J, with 12 bases between. Germline loops: CDR1 KGHSH, CDR2 LQKENI. This chain's CDR3 is CASSPPGGPETQYF. As DNA, the CDR3 is TGTGCCAGCTCACCCCCCGGCGGGCCAGAGACCCAGTACTTC.

This clone was seen just once. The V and J genes are TRBV7-9 and TRBJ1-2, with a possible D match to TRBD1 (6 bases). V shed 6 bases and J shed 7 bases, with 18 bases lying between them. CDR3 size: 14 residues. Germline loops: CDR1 SEHNR, CDR2 FQNEAQ (reference sequence). The CDR3 sequence: CASSFTGNRSGYTF. Written as DNA, the CDR3 is TGTGCCAGCAGTTTTACAGGGAATAGAAGTGGCTACACCTTC.

The V gene is TRBV10-3, the J gene TRBJ2-1; tentatively, D is TRBD1 (6 bases). Germline V gives CDR1 ENHRY, CDR2 SYGVKD. Trimming took 3 bases from V and 5 from J, leaving 11 bases between them. This CDR3 comprises 14 residues. CDR3 in amino acids: CAISDRGRDNEQFF. As DNA, the CDR3 is TGTGCCATCAGTGACAGGGGAAGGGACAATGAGCAGTTCTTC.

The J gene is TRBJ1-5, the V gene TRBV28, with 9 bases identical to TRBD1. This CDR3 has 16 residues. V dropped 4 bases and J dropped 4; count of bases not matched to a gene: 8. Germline V gives CDR1 MDHEN, CDR2 SYDVKM. The CDR3 sequence: CASSSLQGAENQPQHF. CDR3 bases: TGTGCCAGCAGTTCCTTACAGGGGGCTGAAAATCAGCCCCAGCATTTT.

This chain's CDR3 is CASSVLGGGGTDTQYF. The CDR3 DNA is TGTGCCAGCAGCGTTTTAGGCGGGGGGGGAACAGATACGCAGTATTTT. The V gene is TRBV9, the J gene TRBJ2-3; 9 nucleotides agree with TRBD2. The germline gives CDR1 SGDLS, CDR2 YYNGEE. V was clipped by 2 bases and J by 3 bases; unmatched bases: 7. This CDR3 contains 16 residues.

The chain's CDR3 is CASSLGQGLFKYF. The DNA of the CDR3 is TGTGCCAGCAGTTTGGGACAGGGTCTATTCAAGTACTTC. The chain recombines TRBV27 with TRBJ2-7, with 9 nucleotides matching TRBD1. CDR1 MNHEY and CDR2 SMNVEV come from the germline V gene (reference sequence). The CDR3 loop spans 13 amino acids. Trimming at V came to 3 bases and at J to 11 bases, leaving 8 bases not matched to a gene.

Concerning this clone itself: At the DNA level, this CDR3 is encoded by other sequences in the same sample as well. This chain joins TRBV20-1 and TRBJ1-2; D gene ambiguous. CDR3 length: 11 amino acids. The V gene lost 6 bases and the J gene lost 8 bases, with 13 bases spanning the gap. Germline CDR1 and CDR2: DFQATT and SNEGSKA (reference sequence). CDR3 nucleotides: TGCAGTGCCACCGGGGTTGGGGGCTACACCTTC. It codes for CSATGVGGYTF.

V is TRBV7-2 and J is TRBJ2-7, with TRBD1 matching over 8 bases. Trimming removed 5 bases from V and 1 base from J; junction bases left unmatched: 7. The CDR3 length is 15 residues. Germline loops: CDR1 SGHTA, CDR2 FQGNSA. The CDR3 nucleotides read TGTGCCAGCAGCCCCCGGGACAGGAGGTCCTACGAGCAGTACTTC. This sequence encodes CASSPRDRRSYEQYF.